These 23 T cell receptor beta chains came from one sample sequenced in a study of blood T cell repertoires in COVID-19. Profiled with immunoSEQ multiplex PCR; TCRdb holds only in-frame clones, not every one. The top ten clones hold over 3% of a sample with 250,000 or so clones, about 73% of them seen once. Sequenced input: peripheral blood. These receptors were collected from an elderly woman with acute or convalescent COVID-19.

CDR3 DNA sequence: TGTGCCAGTAGTATGACAGTAATAGGTACCGGGGAGCTGTTTTTT. The encoded protein is CASSMTVIGTGELFF. This chain links TRBV19 with TRBJ2-2; D is possibly TRBD1 (5 bases). CDR1 is LNHDA, CDR2 SQIVND, per germline (reference sequence). Trimming stripped 3 bases from V and 5 bases from J, with 13 bases between. The CDR3 has 15 amino acids.

This chain links TRBV5-4 with TRBJ2-1; no clear D gene. CDR3 length: 15 amino acids. Trimming pared 0 bases from V and 0 bases from J, leaving 7 bases between. Germline CDR1 and CDR2: SGHNT and YYREEE (reference sequence). The CDR3 is CASSLAPSSYNEQFF. The CDR3 DNA follows: TGTGCCAGCAGCTTGGCACCTAGCTCCTACAATGAGCAGTTCTTC. The complete variable domain, with remaining parts taken from reference TRBV5-4 and TRBJ2-1, reads ETGVTQSPTHLIKTRGQQVTLRCSSQSGHNTVSWYQQALGQGPQFIFQYYREEENGRGNFPPRFSGLQFPNYSSELNVNALELDDSALYLCASSLAPSSYNEQFFGPGTRLTVL.

The V gene is TRBV2, the J gene TRBJ2-2; 9 bases agree with TRBD2. CDR3 length: 15 residues. Per germline, CDR1 SNHLY and CDR2 FYNNEI. With V trimmed by 1 base and J by 6 bases, 3 bases remained unmatched. The CDR3 region is CASSEDAGGAGELFF. CDR3 nucleotide sequence: TGTGCCAGCAGTGAAGATGCGGGAGGGGCCGGGGAGCTGTTTTTT.

The chain couples TRBV5-1 to TRBJ2-3; 7 bases agree with TRBD1. Germline V lookup: CDR1 SGHRS, CDR2 YFSETQ. This CDR3 has 18 residues. V gave up 0 bases and J gave up 2 bases; unmatched junction bases: 12. For the CDR3, the DNA is TGCGCCAGCAGCTTGGAGGGCAGAGCAGGGGGTATCACAGATACGCAGTATTTT. It codes for CASSLEGRAGGITDTQYF.

The chain employs TRBV19 and TRBJ1-1; 7 nucleotides line up with TRBD1. CDR3 length: 16 residues. From germline, CDR1 is LNHDA and CDR2 SQIVND (reference sequence). Trimming removed 5 bases from V and 4 bases from J; junction bases left unmatched: 13. The CDR3 DNA follows: TGTGCCAGTAGTCCTAACAGGGGTCTTTTGGGCACTGAAGCTTTCTTT. Amino acid sequence: CASSPNRGLLGTEAFF. Combining the CDR3 with reference TRBV19 and TRBJ1-1 gives the whole variable domain DGGITQSPKYLFRKEGQNVTLSCEQNLNHDAMYWYRQDPGQGLRLIYYSQIVNDFQKGDIAEGYSVSREKKESFPLTVTSAQKNPTAFYLCASSPNRGLLGTEAFFGQGTRLTVV.

This chain connects TRBV2 to TRBJ2-7; D is unclear. Germline V CDR1 and CDR2: SNHLY, FYNNEI. CDR3 length: 11 amino acids. Between the trimmed V and J ends, which lost 5 bases and 6 bases, there was a span of 8 bases. CDR3 nucleotide sequence: TGTGCCAGCAGTCCCCTTAGCGAGCAGTACTTC. This codes for CASSPLSEQYF.

The DNA for the CDR3 is TGTGCCAGCAGCCTTGGACAGGGGATGACAGATACGCAGTATTTT. It codes for CASSLGQGMTDTQYF. This sequence joins TRBV9 and TRBJ2-3, with 9 bases aligning to TRBD1. With V trimmed by 4 bases and J by 3 bases, 6 bases remained unmatched. The CDR3 is 15 residues long. In germline, CDR1 is SGDLS, CDR2 YYNGEE.

This chain links TRBV10-1 with TRBJ2-1; 10 bases align to TRBD2. Losses at the gene ends were 5 bases for V and 8 bases for J; bases not matched to a gene: 6. From germline, CDR1 is WNHNN and CDR2 SYGVQD (reference sequence). CDR3 size: 14 residues. Here the CDR3 DNA reads TGCGCCAGCAGTATCCTAGCGGGAGAGCATGAGCAGTTCTTC. Translating it yields CASSILAGEHEQFF.

As for this clone: This specimen includes other DNA sequences encoding the same CDR3. The rearrangement joins TRBV29-1 to TRBJ1-1; TRBD1 agrees at 9 bases. The germline V gene has CDR1 SQVTM and CDR2 ANQGSEA. The CDR3 runs 13 residues. The J segment lost 0 bases and the V segment lost 5 bases, leaving 1 base of the junction unmatched. CDR3: CSVHRGLNTEAFF. The CDR3 DNA is TGCAGCGTTCACAGGGGGCTGAACACTGAAGCTTTCTTT. Looking up the rest from reference TRBV29-1 and TRBJ1-1 gives the full variable domain: SAVISQKPSRDICQRGTSLTIQCQVDSQVTMMFWYRQQPGQSLTLIATANQGSEATYESGFVIDKFPISRPNLTFSTLTVSNMSPEDSSIYLCSVHRGLNTEAFFGQGTRLTVV.

This clone has just a few counts. CDR3 loop: CASSGWDRGRGQPQHF. The CDR3 DNA reads TGTGCCAGCAGCGGGTGGGACAGGGGGAGAGGTCAGCCCCAGCATTTT. The genes are TRBV5-8 and TRBJ1-5, with 11 bases matching TRBD1. The CDR3 extends over 16 amino acids. Germline CDR1 and CDR2: SGHTS and YDEGEE. J lost 6 bases, V lost 4 bases, and 9 bases had no gene match.

CDR3 protein: CASSRAGSNQPQHF. In DNA, the CDR3 is TGTGCCAGCAGCCGGGCGGGAAGCAATCAGCCCCAGCATTTT. V and J are TRBV3-1 (or the pseudogene TRBV3-2) and TRBJ1-5; D is unresolved. Germline CDR1 reads LGHDT; CDR2 reads YNNKEL (reference sequence). CDR3 length: 14 amino acids. Trimming removed 4 bases from V and 1 base from J, with 8 bases in between.

In nucleotides, the CDR3 is TGTGCCAGCAGCTTACAGGGGGTCGGCACAGATACGCAGTATTTT. This gives the protein CASSLQGVGTDTQYF. The chain has TRBV5-6 and TRBJ2-3, with 8 bases identical to TRBD1. Germline CDR1 and CDR2: SGHDT and YYEEEE. The CDR3 extends over 15 amino acids. Trimming cost V 2 bases and J 1 base; bases outside gene matches: 3.

This clone was observed a few times. The chain uses TRBV5-4 and TRBJ2-5, with 7 positions matching TRBD2. The CDR3 runs 15 residues. Germline V CDR1 and CDR2: SGHNT, YYREEE (reference sequence). J gave up 1 base and V 4 bases, and 7 bases lay outside the gene matches. The CDR3 sequence is CASSPPGGGQETQYF. For the CDR3, the DNA is TGTGCCAGCAGCCCTCCTGGGGGGGGCCAAGAGACCCAGTACTTC.

The J gene is TRBJ1-1, the V gene TRBV7-2; 12 nucleotides agree with TRBD1. This CDR3 is built from 18 residues. V dropped 0 bases and J dropped 2; count of bases not matched to a gene: 7. The germline V gene has CDR1 SGHTA and CDR2 FQGNSA. CDR3 nucleotides: TGTGCCAGCAGCTTAGCGATGGGACAGGGGGCTCGAAACACTGAAGCTTTCTTT. Its translation: CASSLAMGQGARNTEAFF.

The CDR3 nucleotides read TGCGCCAGCAGCACGCAGGGGAAATGCACCTTC. Amino acids: CASSTQGKCTF. The gene calls are TRBV4-3 and TRBJ1-2; a possible D gene is TRBD1 (6 bases). The germline V gene encodes CDR1 LGHNA and CDR2 YSLEER. V was shortened by 5 bases and J by 13 bases, with 14 bases between the two germline ends. CDR3 length: 11 amino acids.

The CDR3: CASSLGLWGGARNEQFF. The CDR3 DNA sequence: TGTGCCAGCAGTTTAGGGCTGTGGGGGGGGGCCCGGAATGAGCAGTTCTTC. The chain is built from TRBV28 and TRBJ2-1, with TRBD2 as a possible D gene (7 bases). Germline V gene sequence: CDR1 MDHEN, CDR2 SYDVKM. The ends were cut back, 2 bases at V and 7 bases at J, with 21 bases in the middle. The CDR3 is 17 amino acids.

The V call is TRBV5-1, the J call TRBJ1-2; possible D gene TRBD1, 6 bases. The CDR3 contains 14 residues. Per germline, CDR1 SGHRS and CDR2 YFSETQ. Trimming took off 4 bases at V and 7 bases at J, with 17 bases between the two ends. This CDR3 is CASSQETGLAGYTF. The CDR3, as DNA: TGCGCCAGCAGCCAAGAAACAGGGTTAGCTGGCTACACCTTC.

V is TRBV11-2 and J is TRBJ2-5; maybe TRBD2 (5 bases). V lost 1 base to trimming and J lost 5 bases, with 23 bases between them. This CDR3 has 18 amino acids. The germline CDR1 and CDR2 sequences are SGHAT and FQNNGV. The CDR3 nucleotides read TGTGCCAGCAGCTTAGGGCCAGTGGAAGCGATCCCGGGGGAGACCCAGTACTTC. It codes for CASSLGPVEAIPGETQYF.

The chain is built from TRBV15 and TRBJ1-3; D not certain. Germline-derived CDR1 and CDR2 are LNHNV and YYDKDF (reference sequence). V was pared by 0 bases and J by 0 bases, with 6 bases between. The CDR3 is made up of 15 amino acids. DNA for the CDR3: TGTGCCACCAGCAGAGATCGGGGCTCTGGAAACACCATATATTTT. Translating gives CATSRDRGSGNTIYF.

The chain couples TRBV6-6 to TRBJ1-1; D is possibly TRBD1 (5 bases). V was clipped by 6 bases and J by 1 base, with 6 bases between them. The CDR3 contains 12 residues. Germline V gene sequence: CDR1 MNHNY, CDR2 SVGAGI (reference sequence). The DNA of the CDR3 is TGTGCCAGCAGGGGGGGGAACACTGAAGCTTTCTTT. This sequence encodes CASRGGNTEAFF.

The chain links TRBV7-8 to TRBJ2-7; perhaps TRBD1 as D (7 bases). Germline CDR1 and CDR2: SGHVS and FQNEAQ. This CDR3 region has 15 residues. V was clipped by 5 bases and J by 2 bases, with 16 bases between them. CDR3 coding DNA: TGTGCCAGCAGCCGAGGGGGGACAGCAGCCTACGAGCAGTACTTC. Encoded protein: CASSRGGTAAYEQYF.

The chain links TRBV19 to TRBJ2-1; D might be TRBD1 (6 bases). This CDR3 is 16 amino acids long. Trimming stripped 5 bases from V and 7 bases from J, with 21 bases between. Germline CDR1 is LNHDA and CDR2 is SQIVND (reference sequence). This CDR3 is CASSGFDRILQNEQFF. For the CDR3, the DNA is TGTGCCAGTAGTGGGTTCGACAGGATACTACAGAATGAGCAGTTCTTC.

This clone was seen only once. This chain links TRBV4-1 with TRBJ2-4; D is possibly TRBD2 (7 bases). Germline values: CDR1 MGHRA, CDR2 YSYEKL. Trimming cost V 0 bases and J 6 bases, with 12 bases left between them. CDR3 length equals 15 residues. The CDR3 region is CASSQEGGDPNIQYF. The CDR3 nucleotides are TGCGCCAGCAGCCAAGAAGGGGGGGACCCAAACATTCAGTACTTC.